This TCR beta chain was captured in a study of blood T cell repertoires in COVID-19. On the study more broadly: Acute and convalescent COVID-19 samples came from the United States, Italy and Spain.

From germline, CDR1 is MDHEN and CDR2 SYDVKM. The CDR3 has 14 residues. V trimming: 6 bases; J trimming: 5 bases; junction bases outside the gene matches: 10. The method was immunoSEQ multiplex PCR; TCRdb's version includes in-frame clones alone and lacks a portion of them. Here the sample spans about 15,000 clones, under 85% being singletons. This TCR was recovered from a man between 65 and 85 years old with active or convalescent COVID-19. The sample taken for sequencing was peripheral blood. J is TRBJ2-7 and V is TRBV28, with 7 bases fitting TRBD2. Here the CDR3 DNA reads TGTGCCAGCAGCTCTCCAAGCGGGAAGAACGAGCAGTACTTC. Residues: CASSSPSGKNEQYF.